This T cell receptor beta chain originates from a study of technical replicates of blood from a few donors. Trimming at V came to 5 bases and at J to 3 bases, leaving 10 bases not matched to a gene. This CDR3 is built from 15 residues. Germline V gene data show CDR1 as SGDLS and CDR2 as YYNGEE. The protocol was immunoSEQ multiplex PCR, while the TCRdb copy is restricted to in-frame clones and leaves out a portion. Here the sample spans about 88,000 clones, 85% to 95% being singletons. The sequenced sample was T cells isolated from PBMCs. This chain connects TRBV9 to TRBJ2-7; TRBD2 matches at 8 bases. The TCR originated in a human donor in good health. CDR3 protein: CASSPRLAPNYEQYF. CDR3 in DNA: TGTGCCAGCAGTCCTAGACTAGCGCCTAACTACGAGCAGTACTTC.